These 24 T cell receptor beta chains were sequenced from one sample in a study of cytomegalovirus exposure and HLA in healthy donors. Researchers ran the PCR with 60 Vbeta and 13 Jbeta primers. The method was immunoSEQ multiplex PCR; TCRdb's version includes in-frame clones alone and lacks a portion of them. The sample comprises 100,000 to 150,000 clones, 70% to 85% of which are singletons, and 1.5% rests with the top ten. The sequencing input was PBMCs. Receptors were obtained from a female donor in good health and CMV-seronegative.

This clone was seen a few times. V and J are TRBV18 and TRBJ2-2, with TRBD2 matching over 7 bases. This CDR3 is built from 16 residues. CDR1 KGHSH and CDR2 LQKENI come from the germline V gene. With 6 bases clipped from V and 0 bases from J, the junction kept 7 bases outside the gene matches. This CDR3 is CASSSTSRTNTGELFF. The CDR3 coding sequence is TGTGCCAGCTCGTCGACTAGCAGGACGAACACCGGGGAGCTGTTTTTT.

The V gene is TRBV7-2, the J gene TRBJ2-2, with a possible D match to TRBD2 (6 bases). The CDR3 spans 17 residues. The V gene's germline CDR1 is SGHTA and CDR2 FQGNSA. Deletions cut 1 base from V and 1 base from J, with 13 bases between. CDR3 loop: CASSLGVTSLNTGELFF. In nucleotides, the CDR3 is TGTGCCAGCAGCTTAGGAGTCACTAGCCTGAACACCGGGGAGCTGTTTTTT.

J is TRBJ1-2 and V is TRBV11-2; tentatively, D is TRBD1 (5 bases). The CDR3 loop spans 15 amino acids. Germline V gives CDR1 SGHAT, CDR2 FQNNGV. Trimming shortened V by 5 bases and J by 0 bases, and 13 bases separated the two germline ends. CDR3 sequence (DNA): TGTGCCAGCAGCCCCCCAGGGCACACTAACTATGGCTACACCTTC. Translated, it gives CASSPPGHTNYGYTF.

V is TRBV5-1 and J is TRBJ1-4, with 7 bases lining up with TRBD1. CDR1 is SGHRS, CDR2 YFSETQ, per germline. This CDR3 has 15 amino acids. Unmatched junction bases numbered 6, after V lost 2 bases and J lost 5 bases. The CDR3 DNA follows: TGCGCCAGCAGCTTACAAGGGGGCTCCAATGAAAAACTGTTTTTT. Translating it yields CASSLQGGSNEKLFF.

This clone showed up just a few times. The chain recombines TRBV7-2 with TRBJ1-1; 8 bases agree with TRBD1. CDR3 length: 16 residues. CDR1 and CDR2 from the germline V gene are SGHTA and FQGNSA. Germline trimming cut 4 bases from V and 0 bases from J; bases unmatched to any gene: 7. CDR3 in DNA: TGTGCCAGCAGCTCGCGGACAGGGACCATGAACACTGAAGCTTTCTTT. Amino acids: CASSSRTGTMNTEAFF.

The CDR3 DNA reads TGTGCCAGCAGTTTTCAGTTGGAAGAGACCCAGTACTTC. This encodes CASSFQLEETQYF. The chain employs TRBV27 and TRBJ2-5; no firm D call. The CDR3 is made up of 13 amino acids. The germline V and J ends were trimmed by 3 bases and 3 bases, with 8 bases remaining between them. In germline, CDR1 is MNHEY, CDR2 SMNVEV (reference sequence).

The J gene is TRBJ2-7, the V gene TRBV2, with a weak D call TRBD2 (6 bases). Per the germline V gene, CDR1 is SNHLY and CDR2 is FYNNEI. The CDR3 extends over 14 amino acids. The V end lost 6 bases, the J end lost 0 bases, and 12 bases lay between the germline ends. The CDR3 spells CASREGRLSYEQYF. In DNA, the CDR3 is TGTGCCAGCAGGGAGGGACGGCTCTCCTACGAGCAGTACTTC.

The CDR3 bases are TGTGCCAGACCGTGCGGGAGAGGAACAGATACGCAGTATTTT. As protein: CARPCGRGTDTQYF. The gene calls are TRBV9 and TRBJ2-3, with 7 positions matching TRBD2. J gave up 3 bases and V 8 bases, and 9 bases lay outside the gene matches. The V gene's germline CDR1 is SGDLS and CDR2 YYNGEE. The CDR3 sequence is 14 residues long. Together with reference TRBV9 and TRBJ2-3, the CDR3 gives the full variable domain: DSGVTQTPKHLITATGQRVTLRCSPRSGDLSVYWYQQSLDQGLQFLIQYYNGEERAKGNILERFSAQQFPDLHSELNLSSLELGDSALYFCARPCGRGTDTQYFGPGTRLTVL.

The V gene is TRBV2, the J gene TRBJ2-3, with 9 bases aligning to TRBD2. V shed 6 bases, J shed 4 bases, and the junction held 5 bases outside the gene matches. The CDR3 length is 14 residues. Germline V gene sequence: CDR1 SNHLY, CDR2 FYNNEI. The CDR3 DNA is TGTGCCAGCAGCGCGGGGGGGCTCTCAGATACGCAGTATTTT. The encoded protein is CASSAGGLSDTQYF.

The chain recombines TRBV5-1 with TRBJ1-2, with D possibly being TRBD1 (5 bases). In germline, CDR1 is SGHRS, CDR2 YFSETQ. The CDR3 totals 15 residues. Trimming took off 0 bases at V and 3 bases at J, with 12 bases between the two ends. This chain's CDR3 is CASSLGPGGDYGYTF. The CDR3 DNA reads as TGCGCCAGCAGCTTGGGGCCGGGGGGGGACTATGGCTACACCTTC.

The gene calls are TRBV5-6 and TRBJ2-3; possibly TRBD1 for D (5 bases). V was trimmed by 4 bases and J by 5 bases, leaving 14 bases between them. CDR3 length: 14 amino acids. Germline-derived CDR1 and CDR2 are SGHDT and YYEEEE. The CDR3 loop is CASSLQVSRDTQYF. As DNA, the CDR3 is TGTGCCAGCAGCCTACAGGTTTCCAGAGATACGCAGTATTTT.

The CDR3 DNA reads as TGTGCCAGCAGTGAATCCCTGCAGGGCTGGGAGCAGTACTTC. Amino acids: CASSESLQGWEQYF. The rearrangement links TRBV2 to TRBJ2-7; a possible D gene is TRBD1 (5 bases). Per germline, CDR1 SNHLY and CDR2 FYNNEI. Trimming left V 2 bases short and J 7 bases short, with 15 bases between. CDR3 length: 14 amino acids. Based on the CDR3 plus reference TRBV2 and TRBJ2-7, the full variable domain is EPEVTQTPSHQVTQMGQEVILRCVPISNHLYFYWYRQILGQKVEFLVSFYNNEISEKSEIFDDQFSVERPDGSNFTLKIRSTKLEDSAMYFCASSESLQGWEQYFGPGTRLTVT.

The gene calls are TRBV28 and TRBJ1-2; TRBD1 matches at 8 bases. CDR3 size: 14 residues. Germline loops: CDR1 MDHEN, CDR2 SYDVKM. J gave up 5 bases and V 6 bases, and 8 bases lay outside the gene matches. CDR3 sequence: CASSLPRTGYGYTF. CDR3 nucleotide sequence: TGTGCCAGCAGCCTGCCAAGGACAGGGTATGGCTACACCTTC.

This clone has a handful of counts. This chain joins TRBV7-2 and TRBJ2-3; TRBD2 agrees at 9 bases. The CDR3 runs to 18 residues. In germline, CDR1 is SGHTA, CDR2 FQGNSA. V lost 3 bases to trimming and J lost 0 bases; unmatched junction nucleotides: 10. This chain's CDR3 is CASSLRASSGTSTDTQYF. The CDR3 bases are TGTGCCAGCAGCTTGAGGGCCTCTAGCGGGACTAGCACAGATACGCAGTATTTT.

J is TRBJ1-1 and V is TRBV19; 8 nucleotides align to TRBD1. The V segment lost 5 bases and the J segment 3 bases; nucleotides outside the gene matches: 2. CDR3 length: 13 amino acids. Germline V CDR1 and CDR2: LNHDA, SQIVND (reference sequence). As DNA, the CDR3 is TGTGCCAGTAGTGACAGGGGCGACACTGAAGCTTTCTTT. This encodes CASSDRGDTEAFF.

In its sample, this clone was seen a few times. The J gene is TRBJ2-7, the V gene TRBV18; 9 bases align to TRBD1. The CDR3 consists of 16 residues. Trimming at V came to 1 base and at J to 5 bases, leaving 9 bases not matched to a gene. The V gene's germline CDR1 is KGHSH and CDR2 LQKENI. In nucleotides, the CDR3 is TGTGCCAGCTCACCACGGGGGTGGACAGGGGACAACGAGCAGTACTTC. Protein sequence: CASSPRGWTGDNEQYF.

The sample holds one count of this clone. The chain employs TRBV6-5 and TRBJ1-2; 8 bases match TRBD1. The trim removed 5 bases at V and 7 bases at J, leaving 6 bases unmatched. The CDR3 is made up of 13 amino acids. Germline loops: CDR1 MNHEY, CDR2 SVGAGI. The CDR3 protein is CASSGQGPGGYTF. In DNA, the CDR3 is TGTGCCAGCAGTGGACAGGGCCCGGGTGGCTACACCTTC.

The chain is built from TRBV6-5 and TRBJ2-1, with D perhaps TRBD2 (5 bases). The CDR3 extends over 12 amino acids. The V end was cut by 6 bases, the J end by 8 bases, with 11 bases between. Germline V gives CDR1 MNHEY, CDR2 SVGAGI. The CDR3 nucleotides read TGTGCCAGCAGCCCACGGGGAGATGAGCAGTTCTTC. Encoded protein: CASSPRGDEQFF.

This chain links TRBV7-3 with TRBJ2-2; tentative D call: TRBD1 (6 bases). The V gene lost 0 bases and the J gene lost 14 bases, with 13 bases spanning the gap. The CDR3 totals 13 residues. The germline V gene has CDR1 SGHTA and CDR2 FQGTGA. In nucleotides, the CDR3 is TGTGCCAGCAGCTTAACTGGACAGTCGTCCCTGTTTTTT. The encoded protein is CASSLTGQSSLFF.

The chain employs TRBV30 and TRBJ1-1, with a weak D call TRBD1 (5 bases). The CDR3 covers 14 residues. V lost 2 bases to trimming and J lost 6 bases, with 16 bases between them. The germline gives CDR1 GTSNPN, CDR2 SVGIG (reference sequence). For the CDR3, the DNA is TGTGCCTGGAGTCAGTACGGGGGATCAGCTGAAGCTTTCTTT. Its translation is CAWSQYGGSAEAFF.

The chain links TRBV6-1 to TRBJ2-7; possibly TRBD2 for D (7 bases). The CDR3 runs 12 residues. Trimming pared 7 bases from V and 4 bases from J, leaving 11 bases between. The germline CDR1 and CDR2 sequences are MNHNS and SASEGT. The CDR3 is CASMGGLYEQYF. The CDR3 nucleotides read TGTGCCAGCATGGGGGGGCTATACGAGCAGTACTTC.

The chain is built from TRBV6-5 and TRBJ2-7; possible D gene TRBD1, 5 bases. Germline assignment: CDR1 MNHEY and CDR2 SVGAGI. The ends were cut back, 7 bases at V and 6 bases at J, with 22 bases in the middle. The CDR3 has 15 amino acids. As DNA, the CDR3 is TGTGCCAGCACCCCTTTAGGGGCTACTACTACCGAGCAGTACTTC. It codes for CASTPLGATTTEQYF.

This chain links TRBV6-1 with TRBJ1-4; D gene ambiguous. CDR3 length: 12 amino acids. The germline V and J ends were trimmed by 1 base and 11 bases, with 8 bases remaining between them. Germline lookup yields CDR1 MNHNS and CDR2 SASEGT. The CDR3: CASSEEPPKLFF. In DNA form, the CDR3 reads TGTGCCAGCAGTGAAGAGCCCCCCAAACTGTTTTTT.

The chain couples TRBV5-1 to TRBJ2-7; TRBD2 aligns across 9 bases. After removal of 0 bases from V and 2 bases from J, the junction contained 3 bases not matched to a gene. The CDR3 has 15 residues. The V gene's germline CDR1 is SGHRS and CDR2 YFSETQ. CDR3: CASSLETSGAYEQYF. The CDR3 DNA is TGCGCCAGCAGCTTGGAGACTAGCGGCGCCTACGAGCAGTACTTC.